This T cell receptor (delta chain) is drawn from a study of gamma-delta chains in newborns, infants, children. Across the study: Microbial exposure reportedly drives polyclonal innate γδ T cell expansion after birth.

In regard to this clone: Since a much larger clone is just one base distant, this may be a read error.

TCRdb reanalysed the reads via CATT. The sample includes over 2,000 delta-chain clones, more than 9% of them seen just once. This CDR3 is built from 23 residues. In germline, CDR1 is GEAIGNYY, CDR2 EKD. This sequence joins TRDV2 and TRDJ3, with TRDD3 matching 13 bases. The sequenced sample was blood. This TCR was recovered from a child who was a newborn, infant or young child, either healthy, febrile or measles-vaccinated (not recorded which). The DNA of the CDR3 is TGTGCCTGTGACACCGTGAGTACTGGGGGATACGGCCTAAGCTCCTGGGGCACCCGACAGATGTTTTTC. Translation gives CACDTVSTGGYGLSSWGTRQMFF.